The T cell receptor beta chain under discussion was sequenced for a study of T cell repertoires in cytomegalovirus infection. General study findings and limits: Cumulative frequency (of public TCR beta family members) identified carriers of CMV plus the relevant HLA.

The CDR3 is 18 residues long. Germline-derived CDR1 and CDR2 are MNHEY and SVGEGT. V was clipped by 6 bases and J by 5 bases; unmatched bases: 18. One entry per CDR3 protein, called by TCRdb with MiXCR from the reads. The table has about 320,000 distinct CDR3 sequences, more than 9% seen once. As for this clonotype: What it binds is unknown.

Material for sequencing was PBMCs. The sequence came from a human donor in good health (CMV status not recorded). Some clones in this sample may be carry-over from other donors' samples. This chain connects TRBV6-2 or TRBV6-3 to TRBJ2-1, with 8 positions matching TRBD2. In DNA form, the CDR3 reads TGTGCCAGCAGCGACAGGCTCCTAGCGGGTGCCAAACACAATGAGCAGTTCTTC. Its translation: CASSDRLLAGAKHNEQFF.